A selection of T cell receptor beta chains follows, all from one sample in a study of human versus mouse CDR3 diversity and MHC coevolution. Repertoires were generated with immunoSEQ multiplex PCR, while TCRdb's copy carries only in-frame clones and drops some. This table holds some 80,000 clones, around 92% found once. Specimen: naive CD4+ T cells from blood. The receptors shown here come from a person aged 30-69 years in good health. The CDR3 runs from the conserved cysteine through the conserved F or W. Fields, in order: J gene, D gene, clone size, V gene, CDR3 protein, CDR3 DNA. The D gene is left open where the match is weak. The size entry is marked missing in some rows and otherwise reads once, few, many or a size class.

j_call: TRBJ1-5
d_call: TRBD1
clone_size: .
v_call: TRBV27
cdr3_aa: CASRDRGLRQPQHF
cdr3_nt: TGTGCCAGTAGGGACAGGGGCCTAAGGCAGCCCCAGCATTTT

j_call: TRBJ2-7
d_call: TRBD2
clone_size: .
v_call: TRBV10-3
cdr3_aa: CAISVEGVRGGEQYF
cdr3_nt: TGTGCCATCAGTGTTGAGGGAGTTCGGGGGGGCGAGCAGTACTTC

j_call: TRBJ2-2
d_call: .
clone_size: .
v_call: TRBV5-1
cdr3_aa: CASTLAETNTGELFF
cdr3_nt: TGCGCCAGCACTTTAGCGGAAACGAACACCGGGGAGCTGTTTTTT

j_call: TRBJ2-7
d_call: .
clone_size: few
v_call: TRBV19
cdr3_aa: CASSNDRIAQYF
cdr3_nt: TGTGCCAGTAGTAATGACAGGATCGCGCAGTACTTC

j_call: TRBJ1-3
d_call: .
clone_size: .
v_call: TRBV7-7
cdr3_aa: CASSPGGSAGNTIYF
cdr3_nt: TGTGCCAGCAGCCCCGGTGGCAGCGCTGGAAACACCATATATTTT

j_call: TRBJ2-1
d_call: TRBD1
clone_size: .
v_call: TRBV5-1
cdr3_aa: CASSLGTGDYNEQFF
cdr3_nt: TGCGCCAGCAGCTTGGGGACAGGTGACTACAATGAGCAGTTCTTC

j_call: TRBJ2-5
d_call: .
clone_size: once
v_call: TRBV7-9
cdr3_aa: CASSRASLQETQYF
cdr3_nt: TGTGCCAGTAGCCGCGCCTCCCTCCAAGAGACCCAGTACTTC

j_call: TRBJ2-1
d_call: .
clone_size: .
v_call: TRBV18
cdr3_aa: CASSPNAPGSTYNEQFF
cdr3_nt: TGTGCCAGCTCACCAAACGCTCCGGGGTCGACCTACAATGAGCAGTTCTTC

j_call: TRBJ1-2
d_call: .
clone_size: .
v_call: TRBV19
cdr3_aa: CASSVRDTSNYGYTF
cdr3_nt: TGTGCCAGTAGTGTTCGGGACACCTCTAACTATGGCTACACCTTC

j_call: TRBJ2-1
d_call: TRBD2
clone_size: .
v_call: TRBV28
cdr3_aa: CASRLRTSRGNEQFF
cdr3_nt: TGTGCCAGCAGGTTAAGGACTAGCCGGGGCAATGAGCAGTTCTTC

j_call: TRBJ2-7
d_call: TRBD2
clone_size: .
v_call: TRBV10-3
cdr3_aa: CATRVSGSGDEQYF
cdr3_nt: TGTGCCACCCGTGTTAGCGGGAGTGGTGACGAGCAGTACTTC

j_call: TRBJ2-5
d_call: TRBD2
clone_size: .
v_call: TRBV11-2
cdr3_aa: CASSRWGGRRGQETQYF
cdr3_nt: TGTGCCAGCAGCCGATGGGGCGGGAGAAGGGGACAAGAGACCCAGTACTTC

j_call: TRBJ2-2
d_call: TRBD2
clone_size: .
v_call: TRBV14
cdr3_aa: CASSQVGLARTGELFF
cdr3_nt: TGTGCCAGCAGCCAAGTTGGACTAGCTAGGACCGGGGAGCTGTTTTTT

j_call: TRBJ1-4
d_call: TRBD1
clone_size: .
v_call: TRBV19
cdr3_aa: CASGKGGLNEKLFF
cdr3_nt: TGTGCCAGCGGAAAAGGGGGCTTAAACGAAAAACTGTTTTTT

j_call: TRBJ1-2
d_call: TRBD1
clone_size: .
v_call: TRBV10-3
cdr3_aa: CAIRSDRFDGYTF
cdr3_nt: TGTGCCATCAGATCGGACAGGTTCGATGGCTACACCTTC

j_call: TRBJ2-7
d_call: TRBD2
clone_size: .
v_call: TRBV5-4
cdr3_aa: CASSLFGLAGGSEQYF
cdr3_nt: TGTGCCAGCAGCTTGTTTGGACTAGCGGGAGGTAGCGAGCAGTACTTC

j_call: TRBJ2-1
d_call: TRBD1
clone_size: few
v_call: TRBV15
cdr3_aa: CATSIDRGQGNEQFF
cdr3_nt: TGTGCCACCAGCATCGACAGGGGGCAGGGGAATGAGCAGTTCTTC

j_call: TRBJ2-1
d_call: TRBD2
clone_size: .
v_call: TRBV5-1
cdr3_aa: CASSLSGTSGTYNEQFF
cdr3_nt: TGCGCCAGCAGCTTGTCCGGGACTAGCGGAACCTACAATGAGCAGTTCTTC

j_call: TRBJ1-5
d_call: TRBD1
clone_size: .
v_call: TRBV19
cdr3_aa: CASSMGLGQGLSNQPQHF
cdr3_nt: TGTGCCAGTAGTATGGGGCTGGGACAGGGTTTAAGCAATCAGCCCCAGCATTTT

j_call: TRBJ2-1
d_call: TRBD1
clone_size: once
v_call: TRBV29-1
cdr3_aa: CSAHRTGSNEQFF
cdr3_nt: TGCAGCGCCCACCGGACAGGGAGCAATGAGCAGTTCTTC

j_call: TRBJ2-1
d_call: TRBD2
clone_size: once
v_call: TRBV28
cdr3_aa: CASSSSGGGNIF
cdr3_nt: TGTGCCAGCAGTTCGAGCGGGGGGGGCAACATCTTC

j_call: TRBJ2-1
d_call: .
clone_size: .
v_call: TRBV9
cdr3_aa: CASSLTLRGFNEQFF
cdr3_nt: TGTGCCAGCAGCCTAACTTTGAGAGGGTTCAATGAGCAGTTCTTC

j_call: TRBJ2-5
d_call: .
clone_size: .
v_call: TRBV19
cdr3_aa: CASSTTPREQYF
cdr3_nt: TGTGCCAGTAGTACCACCCCGAGGGAGCAGTACTTC

j_call: TRBJ2-7
d_call: .
clone_size: .
v_call: TRBV6-6
cdr3_aa: CASSYRFQGYEQYF
cdr3_nt: TGTGCCAGCAGTTACCGTTTCCAGGGCTACGAGCAGTACTTC

j_call: TRBJ1-1
d_call: TRBD1
clone_size: .
v_call: TRBV7-9
cdr3_aa: CASRGTQTLDRATEAFF
cdr3_nt: TGTGCCAGCAGGGGAACCCAGACTTTAGACAGGGCCACTGAAGCTTTCTTT

j_call: TRBJ1-1
d_call: .
clone_size: .
v_call: TRBV7-2
cdr3_aa: CASSLFGTLNTEAFF
cdr3_nt: TGTGCCAGCAGCTTATTCGGGACACTGAACACTGAAGCTTTCTTT

j_call: TRBJ1-5
d_call: .
clone_size: .
v_call: TRBV9
cdr3_aa: CASSVGPGFDQPQHF
cdr3_nt: TGTGCCAGCAGCGTAGGACCAGGGTTCGATCAGCCCCAGCATTTT

j_call: TRBJ2-7
d_call: .
clone_size: .
v_call: TRBV18
cdr3_aa: CASSRNRDDEQYF
cdr3_nt: TGTGCCAGCTCACGAAACAGGGACGACGAGCAGTACTTC

j_call: TRBJ1-1
d_call: .
clone_size: few
v_call: TRBV21-1
cdr3_aa: CASSTFRGPNQRDTEAFF
cdr3_nt: TGTGCCAGCAGCACATTCAGGGGTCCGAACCAAAGAGACACTGAAGCTTTCTTT

j_call: TRBJ1-1
d_call: .
clone_size: .
v_call: TRBV5-4
cdr3_aa: CASSLGSGIMNTEAFF
cdr3_nt: TGTGCCAGCAGCTTGGGGTCAGGGATCATGAACACTGAAGCTTTCTTT

j_call: TRBJ2-7
d_call: .
clone_size: .
v_call: TRBV11-3
cdr3_aa: CASSTERGGEQYF
cdr3_nt: TGTGCCAGCAGTACAGAGAGGGGGGGCGAGCAGTACTTC

j_call: TRBJ2-7
d_call: .
clone_size: .
v_call: TRBV6-1
cdr3_aa: CASSEVLGSSYEQYF
cdr3_nt: TGTGCCAGCAGTGAAGTTCTAGGCTCAAGCTACGAGCAGTACTTC

j_call: TRBJ2-5
d_call: .
clone_size: .
v_call: TRBV18
cdr3_aa: CASSPPGAGEETQYF
cdr3_nt: TGTGCCAGCTCACCACCCGGGGCAGGGGAAGAGACCCAGTACTTC